This is a list of T cell receptor beta chains from one sample in a study of blood T cell repertoires in COVID-19. Sequencing used immunoSEQ multiplex PCR; TCRdb keeps in-frame clones, though not all of them. The table lists 100,000 or so clones, about 90% of them singletons. Sample: peripheral blood. The receptor source for this set is a man aged 18 to 35 with acute or convalescent COVID-19. Each CDR3 is given with its conserved first and last residue. D genes are given only for firm matches. Only some rows state a clone size, as once, few, many or a class for expanded clones.

TRBJ2-3 | . | TRBV19 | . | TGTGCCAGTAGTACCGGGATCACAGATACGCAGTATTTT | CASSTGITDTQYF
TRBJ1-5 | . | TRBV5-8 | . | TGTGCCAGCAGCCCTAATCAGCCCCAGCATTTT | CASSPNQPQHF
TRBJ1-1 | . | TRBV3-1/TRBV3-2 | . | TGTGCCAGCAGCCAAGACCCGTTCGCGGGTGAAGCTTTCTTT | CASSQDPFAGEAFF
TRBJ1-1 | . | TRBV6-5 | . | TGTGCCAGCGGCCCCTCTTTGAACACTGAAGCTTTCTTT | CASGPSLNTEAFF
TRBJ2-5 | once | TRBV18 | TRBD1 | TGTGCCAGCGACGACAGGGGGTTGACGAAGACCCAGTACTTC | CASDDRGLTKTQYF
TRBJ2-7 | . | TRBV6-5 | . | TGTGCCAGCATCATTGGGCGTTACGAGCAGTACTTC | CASIIGRYEQYF
TRBJ2-7 | . | TRBV3-1/TRBV3-2 | . | TGTGCCAGCAGCTCCAGTGGCTACGAGCAGTACTTC | CASSSSGYEQYF
TRBJ2-7 | . | TRBV6-5 | . | TGTGCCAGCAGTCAGACGGGAGCCCACTACGAGCAGTACTTC | CASSQTGAHYEQYF
TRBJ2-1 | . | TRBV18 | TRBD2 | TGTGCCAGCTCACCACTAGCGGGAGTTAACAATGAGCAGTTCTTC | CASSPLAGVNNEQFF
TRBJ1-1 | . | TRBV28 | TRBD1 | TGTGCCAGCAGGGTTCTGCCCGGGACAGGGGGTACTGAAGCTTTCTTT | CASRVLPGTGGTEAFF
TRBJ2-5 | . | TRBV10-3 | . | TGTGCCATCAGAAAGAGGACAAGGGGCGTAGGAGAGACCCAGTACTTC | CAIRKRTRGVGETQYF
TRBJ2-2 | . | TRBV13 | TRBD1 | TGTGCCAGCAGCCGAAACAGGGGGCATAGCACCGGGGAGCTGTTTTTT | CASSRNRGHSTGELFF
TRBJ2-4 | . | TRBV12-5 | TRBD1 | TGTGCTAGTGGTTTGGACCCAGGGGGCCGGGCCATTGAAAACATTCAGTACTTC | CASGLDPGGRAIENIQYF
TRBJ1-1 | . | TRBV27 | . | TGTGCCAGCAGTCCCTGGAGCACCGTGATCCCCTTGAACACTGAAGCTTTCTTT | CASSPWSTVIPLNTEAFF
TRBJ2-3 | . | TRBV9 | TRBD2 | TGTGCCAGCAGCGCCCGGGGGGGTAGCGGGGCTAGCACAGATACGCAGTATTTT | CASSARGGSGASTDTQYF
TRBJ2-5 | . | TRBV2 | . | TGTGCCAGCAGTGGCCGTGCAGGGGAAGAGACCCAGTACTTC | CASSGRAGEETQYF
TRBJ1-6 | . | TRBV30 | . | TGTGCCTGGAATAAGGCGACAGTGTATAATTCACCCCTCCACTTT | CAWNKATVYNSPLHF
TRBJ1-4 | once | TRBV27 | . | TGTGCCAGCAGTCCTGCAGGGGTTAGGGATAATGAAAAACTGTTTTTT | CASSPAGVRDNEKLFF
TRBJ1-2 | . | TRBV5-1 | TRBD1 | TGCGCCAGCAGCTTGGATATGTGGGGACAGGGATATGGCTACACCTTC | CASSLDMWGQGYGYTF
TRBJ2-5 | . | TRBV6-1 | TRBD2 | TGTGCCAGCAGTGCAAGGGGACTAGCGGGAGCAGAGACCCAGTACTTC | CASSARGLAGAETQYF
TRBJ1-3 | . | TRBV27 | TRBD1 | TGTGCCAGCCTAGACAGGGTACGAAACACCATATATTTT | CASLDRVRNTIYF
TRBJ2-1 | . | TRBV14 | TRBD2 | TGTGCCAGCAGCCAAGAGGACGGGGGGGCGTCCTACAATGAGCAGTTCTTC | CASSQEDGGASYNEQFF
TRBJ2-1 | . | TRBV11-2 | TRBD2 | TGTGCCAGCAGCTCTAGTTGGGGAGGGCTATACAATGAGCAGTTCTTC | CASSSSWGGLYNEQFF
TRBJ1-5 | . | TRBV15 | . | TGTGCCACCAGCAGGGGGGGGCAGCCCCAGCATTTT | CATSRGGQPQHF
TRBJ2-2 | . | TRBV18 | TRBD1 | TGTGCCAGCTCACGGGACAGGGTCGACGCGAACACCGGGGAGCTGTTTTTT | CASSRDRVDANTGELFF
TRBJ1-3 | . | TRBV5-1 | . | TGCGCCAGCAGCTTGGCGCAGGGGCCCGGAAACACCATATATTTT | CASSLAQGPGNTIYF
TRBJ1-1 | once | TRBV10-3 | TRBD1 | TGTGCCATCAGTGAGGGAAGACAGGGGGCCATGGACACTGAAGCTTTCTTT | CAISEGRQGAMDTEAFF